The clone carrying this TCR beta chain has just a few counts. This sample includes further DNA sequences coding for the same CDR3. The germline V gene has CDR1 GTSNPN and CDR2 SVGIG (reference sequence). The germline V and J ends were trimmed by 0 bases and 0 bases, with 9 bases remaining between them. This CDR3 is built from 14 residues. The data were obtained in a study of CD8+ T cells in alopecia areata. Study-wide context: The protocol delivered tofacitinib for 6 to 18 months, then withdrew it for 6 months.

Lesional scalp tissue (obtained by punch biopsy) and peripheral blood were collected from alopecia areata patients. The sequencing template was cDNA reverse transcribed from extracted RNA. The repertoire was sequenced with immunoSEQ multiplex PCR; TCRdb's copy has only in-frame clones and lacks some. The table lists 100,000 to 150,000 clones, more than 30% of them singletons. This sequence originates from a human donor with alopecia areata. Input material: CD4+ T cells sorted from blood. This chain links TRBV30 with TRBJ2-7; D possibly corresponds to TRBD2 (6 bases). This CDR3 reads CAWSVGGPSYEQYF. CDR3 in DNA: TGTGCCTGGAGTGTAGGAGGGCCCTCCTACGAGCAGTACTTC. The full variable domain, in which reference TRBV30 and TRBJ2-7 provide the parts outside the CDR3, is SQTIHQWPATLVQPVGSPLSLECTVEGTSNPNLYWYRQAAGRGLQLLFYSVGIGQISSEVPQNLSASRPQDRQFILSSKKLLLSDSGFYLCAWSVGGPSYEQYFGPGTRLTVT.